This TCR beta chain was sequenced in a study of cytomegalovirus exposure and HLA in healthy donors. The overall study: Sequencing of 150 million to 200 million T cells in an earlier analysis found around 110 million unique TCR beta sequences. Notes on the study in general: In a later analysis, an Asian-associated ancestry cluster reportedly showed fewer N-insertions than the 666-donor mean. Association of 16,951 TCR beta sequences with HLA alleles was found at 0.05 false discovery rate in a later analysis.

The CDR3 covers 14 residues. Germline lookup yields CDR1 SGHAT and CDR2 FQNNGV. The V segment lost 3 bases and the J segment 3 bases; nucleotides outside the gene matches: 1. Both 60 Vbeta primers and 13 Jbeta primers went into the PCR. Profiled with immunoSEQ multiplex PCR; TCRdb holds only in-frame clones, not every one. The sample features 49,000 or so clones, with roughly 26% in its top ten. A word on this clone: Its antigen remains unknown.

The sequence came from a middle-aged man in good health and CMV-seropositive. The chain recombines TRBV11-2 with TRBJ2-7; 11 bases align to TRBD2. Specimen: PBMCs. The CDR3 bases are TGTGCCAGCAGCTTTAGCGGGGGGGGCTACGAGCAGTACTTC. Its protein is CASSFSGGGYEQYF. Full variable domain (outside the CDR3, taken from reference TRBV11-2 and TRBJ2-7): EAGVAQSPRYKIIEKRQSVAFWCNPISGHATLYWYQQILGQGPKLLIQFQNNGVVDDSQLPKDRFSAERLKGVDSTLKIQPAKLEDSAVYLCASSFSGGGYEQYFGPGTRLTVT.